A single sample gave rise to the 13 T cell receptor beta chains below, sequenced in a study of shared clonotypes between healthy human individuals. Assay used: immunoSEQ multiplex PCR; TCRdb lists only in-frame clones, some missing. The data contain 2.3 million or so clones, 90% to 95% of them singletons. The sequencing input was naive CD4+ T cells from PBMCs. Subset given: CD45RA+ positively selected. The receptors shown here come from a young man in good health. Some clones in this sample may be carry-over from other donors' samples.

The chain uses TRBV5-1 and TRBJ2-3; the D gene is possibly TRBD1 (6 bases). The germline V gene has CDR1 SGHRS and CDR2 YFSETQ. This CDR3 spans 13 amino acids. The V and J ends lost 4 bases and 2 bases respectively, with 8 bases between them. CDR3 sequence reads: CASSRDNTDTQYF. CDR3 in DNA: TGCGCCAGCAGCCGGGACAACACAGATACGCAGTATTTT.

The count of this clone is one. J is TRBJ2-7 and V is TRBV5-1, with 14 positions matching TRBD2. Germline V gene data show CDR1 as SGHRS and CDR2 as YFSETQ. There are 16 residues in the CDR3. The J segment lost 6 bases and the V segment lost 1 base, leaving 6 bases of the junction unmatched. The CDR3 protein is CASSLFGTSGSSEQYF. In DNA form, the CDR3 reads TGCGCCAGCAGCTTGTTTGGGACTAGCGGGAGTTCCGAGCAGTACTTC. The full variable domain, rest sourced from reference TRBV5-1 and TRBJ2-7, is KAGVTQTPRYLIKTRGQQVTLSCSPISGHRSVSWYQQTPGQGLQFLFEYFSETQRNKGNFPGRFSGRQFSNSRSEMNVSTLELGDSALYLCASSLFGTSGSSEQYFGPGTRLTVT.

The chain recombines TRBV28 with TRBJ1-3, with D possibly being TRBD1 (6 bases). Between the trimmed V and J ends, which lost 6 bases and 7 bases, there was a span of 16 bases. CDR3 size: 14 residues. Germline CDR1 MDHEN, CDR2 SYDVKM. CDR3 bases: TGTGCCAGCAGAGAACAGGGTTATTCGAACACCATATATTTT. Amino acids: CASREQGYSNTIYF.

The rearrangement uses TRBV5-1 and TRBJ1-6; TRBD1 matches 7 bases. Trimming cost V 0 bases and J 7 bases; bases outside gene matches: 1. Germline V gives CDR1 SGHRS, CDR2 YFSETQ. The CDR3 is made up of 14 amino acids. The CDR3 sequence is CASSLEQGNSPLHF. As DNA, the CDR3 is TGCGCCAGCAGCTTGGAACAGGGGAATTCACCCCTCCACTTT. The full variable domain, completed using reference TRBV5-1 and TRBJ1-6, is KAGVTQTPRYLIKTRGQQVTLSCSPISGHRSVSWYQQTPGQGLQFLFEYFSETQRNKGNFPGRFSGRQFSNSRSEMNVSTLELGDSALYLCASSLEQGNSPLHFGNGTRLTVT.

About this clone: The same CDR3 arises from other DNA sequences in this sample as well. This rearrangement joins TRBV28 to TRBJ2-7; D not resolved. CDR1 is MDHEN, CDR2 SYDVKM, per germline. The CDR3 covers 12 residues. V was shortened by 5 bases and J by 7 bases, with 12 bases between the two germline ends. This CDR3 reads CASSLRLGEQYF. CDR3 sequence (DNA): TGTGCCAGCAGTCTCCGTCTGGGGGAGCAGTACTTC.

This chain links TRBV18 with TRBJ1-2; D may be TRBD1 (5 bases). The ends were cut back, 4 bases at V and 1 base at J, with 13 bases in the middle. This CDR3 has 15 amino acids. The germline V gene has CDR1 KGHSH and CDR2 LQKENI. The chain's CDR3 is CASSLGKGNNYGYTF. The CDR3 DNA is TGTGCCAGCTCACTCGGAAAGGGGAATAACTATGGCTACACCTTC.

Turning to this clone: The same CDR3 arises from other DNA sequences in this sample as well. The gene calls are TRBV2 and TRBJ2-2; possible D gene TRBD2, 5 bases. The CDR3 sequence is 11 residues long. Trimming stripped 8 bases from V and 6 bases from J, with 7 bases between. Per germline, CDR1 SNHLY and CDR2 FYNNEI. CDR3 residues: CASRGAGELFF. DNA of the CDR3: TGTGCCAGCCGGGGTGCCGGGGAGCTGTTTTTT.

The rearrangement joins TRBV25-1 to TRBJ2-1; tentative D call: TRBD2 (6 bases). V was clipped by 6 bases and J by 4 bases, with 16 bases between them. Germline values: CDR1 MGHDK, CDR2 SYGVNS. The CDR3 is 15 residues long. CDR3 protein: CASREAGKTYNEQFF. The CDR3 nucleotides are TGTGCCAGCAGGGAAGCGGGTAAAACTTACAATGAGCAGTTCTTC.

The CDR3 loop is CASSGPGLRYEQYF. The DNA for the CDR3 is TGCGCCAGCAGTGGACCAGGGTTGCGCTACGAGCAGTACTTC. The gene calls are TRBV10-2 and TRBJ2-7; possible D gene TRBD1, 5 bases. Per the germline V gene, CDR1 is WSHSY and CDR2 is SAAADI. This CDR3 spans 14 amino acids. Trimming took 4 bases from V and 3 from J, leaving 13 bases between them.

Turning to this clone: Other DNA variants within this sample encode the same CDR3. V gene TRBV28 combines with J gene TRBJ2-1; D is ambiguous. CDR3 size: 12 residues. CDR1 and CDR2 (germline): MDHEN, SYDVKM. V was shortened by 4 bases and J by 7 bases, with 8 bases between the two germline ends. The CDR3 protein is CASSSPGNEQFF. CDR3 in DNA: TGTGCCAGCAGTTCCCCCGGAAATGAGCAGTTCTTC.

The chain couples TRBV5-1 to TRBJ2-1; maybe TRBD1 (7 bases). This CDR3 is built from 16 residues. V lost 4 bases and J lost 9, with 23 bases in between. CDR1 is SGHRS and CDR2 is YFSETQ in the germline V gene. The CDR3 region has the DNA TGCGCCAGCAGCCCCGGGACAGTATATTTGGGAGGTGAGCAGTTCTTC. As protein: CASSPGTVYLGGEQFF.

V is TRBV5-5 and J is TRBJ1-1, with D maybe TRBD1 (5 bases). Germline V gene data show CDR1 as SGHKS and CDR2 as YYEKEE (reference sequence). The CDR3 totals 15 residues. V gave up 4 bases and J gave up 0 bases, with 13 bases separating them. The CDR3 DNA reads as TGTGCCAGCAGCCAGGGAGCCACATTGAACACTGAAGCTTTCTTT. Translating gives CASSQGATLNTEAFF.

A word on this clone: Other DNA sequences in this sample translate to the same CDR3. The chain is built from TRBV7-2 and TRBJ1-1; D gene uncertain. The CDR3 runs to 12 residues. CDR1 and CDR2 (germline): SGHTA, FQGNSA. Trimming pared 0 bases from V and 5 bases from J, leaving 4 bases between. CDR3 DNA: TGTGCCAGCAGCTTAGCGGGTACTGAAGCTTTCTTT. As protein: CASSLAGTEAFF.